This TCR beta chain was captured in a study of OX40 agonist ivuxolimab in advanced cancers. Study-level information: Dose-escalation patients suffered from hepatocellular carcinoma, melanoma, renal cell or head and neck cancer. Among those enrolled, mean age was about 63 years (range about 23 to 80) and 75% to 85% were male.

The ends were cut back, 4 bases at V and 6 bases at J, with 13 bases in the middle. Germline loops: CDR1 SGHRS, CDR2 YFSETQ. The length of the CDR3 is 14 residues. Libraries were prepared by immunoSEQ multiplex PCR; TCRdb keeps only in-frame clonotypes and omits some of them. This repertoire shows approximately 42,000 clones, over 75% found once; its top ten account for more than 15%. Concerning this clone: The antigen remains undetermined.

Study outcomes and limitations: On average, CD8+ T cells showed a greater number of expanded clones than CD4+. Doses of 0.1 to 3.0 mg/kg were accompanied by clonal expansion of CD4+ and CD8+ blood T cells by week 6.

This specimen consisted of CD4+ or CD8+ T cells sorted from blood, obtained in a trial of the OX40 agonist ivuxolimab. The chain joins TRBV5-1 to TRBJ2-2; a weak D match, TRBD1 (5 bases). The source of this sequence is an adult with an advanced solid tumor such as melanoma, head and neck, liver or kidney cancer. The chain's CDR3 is CASSPQDTPGELFF. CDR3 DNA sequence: TGCGCCAGCAGCCCACAGGATACCCCCGGGGAGCTGTTTTTT.